The 7 T cell receptor beta chains in this list originate from one sample, sequenced in a study of technical replicates of blood from a handful of donors. Repertoires were generated with immunoSEQ multiplex PCR, while TCRdb's copy carries only in-frame clones and drops some. This sample yields about 74,000 clones, of which over 90% are seen a single time; roughly 0.26% belongs to the top ten. The specimen was T cells isolated from PBMCs. Receptors were obtained from a human donor in good health.

The rearrangement joins TRBV19 to TRBJ2-2; 7 nucleotides agree with TRBD1. Germline V gene sequence: CDR1 LNHDA, CDR2 SQIVND (reference sequence). Unmatched junction bases numbered 4, after V lost 9 bases and J lost 0 bases. The CDR3 has 14 residues. The CDR3 region has the DNA TGTGCCAGCGACAGGGAAGCGAACACCGGGGAGCTGTTTTTT. The encoded protein is CASDREANTGELFF.

The chain joins TRBV6-5 to TRBJ1-5; tentative D call: TRBD1 (5 bases). CDR1 is MNHEY and CDR2 is SVGAGI in the germline V gene. The CDR3 has 16 residues. Trimming took off 4 bases at V and 1 base at J, with 14 bases between the two ends. CDR3: CASSSVGGGSNQPQHF. The CDR3 DNA follows: TGTGCCAGCAGTTCCGTGGGGGGGGGAAGCAATCAGCCCCAGCATTTT.

V is TRBV11-2 and J is TRBJ2-1, with 9 positions matching TRBD2. The trim removed 4 bases at V and 0 bases at J, leaving 13 bases unmatched. Per the germline V gene, CDR1 is SGHAT and CDR2 is FQNNGV. CDR3 length equals 19 residues. The CDR3, as DNA: TGTGCCAGCAGCTCCCGATCCCTCCTTAGCGGGAGCTCCTACAATGAGCAGTTCTTC. It codes for CASSSRSLLSGSSYNEQFF.

V usage is TRBV11-2 and J usage is TRBJ2-7, with 10 positions matching TRBD2. CDR3 size: 15 residues. Trimming removed 5 bases from V and 1 base from J; junction bases left unmatched: 5. Germline values: CDR1 SGHAT, CDR2 FQNNGV. CDR3 region: CASSPTSGYSYEQYF. CDR3 in DNA: TGTGCCAGCAGCCCGACTAGCGGGTATTCCTACGAGCAGTACTTC.

The V and J genes are TRBV15 and TRBJ2-1; TRBD2 matches 8 bases. This CDR3 comprises 15 residues. Germline CDR1 LNHNV, CDR2 YYDKDF (reference sequence). The ends lost 4 bases at V and 7 bases at J; junction bases unmatched: 9. The CDR3 region has the DNA TGTGCCACCAGCATCGGGGGAGGGACTAGTAATGAGCAGTTCTTC. The encoded protein is CATSIGGGTSNEQFF.

CDR3 sequence: CASSDGPLHSPLHF. The CDR3 nucleotides are TGTGCCAGCAGTGACGGGCCCTTACATTCACCCCTCCACTTT. The V and J genes are TRBV6-4 and TRBJ1-6; D gene uncertain. V was trimmed by 2 bases and J by 8 bases, leaving 10 bases between them. This CDR3 is 14 amino acids long. Germline V gives CDR1 MRHNA, CDR2 SNTAGT.

The CDR3 DNA follows: TGTGCCAGCAGCCGAACCGGCGGGAGGGCCAACGAGCAGTACTTC. Its translation: CASSRTGGRANEQYF. This sequence joins TRBV13 and TRBJ2-7; TRBD2 aligns across 9 bases. The V segment lost 5 bases and the J segment 5 bases; nucleotides outside the gene matches: 10. The CDR3 totals 15 residues. In germline, CDR1 is PRHDT, CDR2 FYEKMQ (reference sequence).